This T cell receptor beta chain originates from a study of Ad26.COV2.S vaccination and SARS-CoV-2 variants. As for the study in general: Once or twice, 56 days apart, Ad26.COV2.S was delivered intramuscularly.

Germline assignment: CDR1 SGHAT and CDR2 FQNNGV. The CDR3 runs 15 residues. V gave up 3 bases and J gave up 3 bases, with 11 bases separating them. As for treatment: some 20 received Ad26.COV2.S at low or high dose, single or two shots; about 5 received placebo; per-sample allocation not given. The study sampled participants on day 63 after the first vaccine or placebo injection. The repertoire was sequenced with immunoSEQ multiplex PCR; TCRdb's copy has only in-frame clones and lacks some. The sample holds more than 300,000 clones; around four fifths are singletons and the top ten take 2.1%. This receptor was obtained from a person between 18 and 65 years old who received the Ad26.COV2.S COVID-19 vaccine or a placebo. The sequencing used peripheral blood, collected in a trial of Ad26.COV2.S vaccine versus placebo. The V call is TRBV11-2, the J call TRBJ2-2, with D possibly being TRBD1 (6 bases). CDR3: CASSFQGMYTGELFF. The CDR3 DNA is TGTGCCAGCAGCTTTCAGGGGATGTACACCGGGGAGCTGTTTTTT.